Below, 24 T cell receptor beta chains from the same sample are listed, as sequenced in a study of T cell responses to AZD1222 COVID-19 vaccine (dated by TCRdb to 2020 to 2023). The time point label, as the study defines it: baseline before first vaccination. Libraries were prepared through the immunoSEQ multiplex PCR assay. The table comes from immuneACCESS by way of TCRdb, which keeps in-frame sequences with V and J called. Part of the clones is missing from these tables; in studies checked, under half for an unresolved V gene and the rest for unknown reasons. A total of some 150,000 clones appear in this sample, 94% of them only once. The top ten clonotypes cover around 1.3% of the sample. Sequences were derived from peripheral blood, sampled on day 0 of AZD1222 vaccination. These receptors were taken from an adult in good health.

The chain employs TRBV7-6 and TRBJ2-1; TRBD2 is a possible D gene (5 bases). Germline V lookup: CDR1 SGHVS, CDR2 FNYEAQ. The CDR3 consists of 16 residues. Trimming stripped 1 base from V and 6 bases from J, with 16 bases between. The CDR3 here is CASSLGAAGPGNEQFF. In DNA, the CDR3 is TGTGCCAGCAGCTTAGGGGCGGCGGGTCCGGGCAATGAGCAGTTCTTC.

The V gene is TRBV3-1 (or the pseudogene TRBV3-2), the J gene TRBJ1-5; D unclear. This CDR3 region has 15 residues. Germline V gene data show CDR1 as LGHDT and CDR2 as YNNKEL (reference sequence). Trimming shortened V by 1 base and J by 5 bases, and 12 bases separated the two germline ends. The CDR3 reads CASSQGSGVDQPQHF. As DNA, the CDR3 is TGTGCCAGCAGCCAAGGATCGGGTGTGGATCAGCCCCAGCATTTT.

The CDR3 protein is CASSSTYTGPNYGYTF. In DNA, the CDR3 is TGTGCCAGCAGCTCGACGTATACAGGGCCTAACTATGGCTACACCTTC. The chain employs TRBV5-6 and TRBJ1-2; maybe TRBD1 (6 bases). Germline values: CDR1 SGHDT, CDR2 YYEEEE. The CDR3 has 16 residues. V was cut by 3 bases and J by 0 bases, with 15 bases left in between.

The CDR3 DNA follows: TGTGCCAGCAGCCGACTAGCGGACACAGATACGCAGTATTTT. Protein product: CASSRLADTDTQYF. This chain uses TRBV6-6 with TRBJ2-3, with 9 bases lining up with TRBD2. The junction had 3 bases not matched to a gene; V was cut back by 6 bases and J by 2 bases. The CDR3 contains 14 residues. Germline values: CDR1 MNHNY, CDR2 SVGAGI (reference sequence).

J is TRBJ2-7 and V is TRBV10-3; D call uncertain. Per the germline V gene, CDR1 is ENHRY and CDR2 is SYGVKD. The CDR3 is made up of 13 amino acids. Trimming took 6 bases from V and 1 from J, leaving 10 bases between them. The CDR3: CAIRPFGSYEQYV. CDR3 DNA sequence: TGTGCCATCAGACCGTTCGGTTCCTACGAGCAGTACGTC.

The chain has TRBV6-2 or TRBV6-3 and TRBJ2-1; perhaps D is TRBD1 or TRBD2 (5 bases each). V was pared by 4 bases and J by 7 bases, with 11 bases between. This CDR3 is built from 13 residues. CDR1 and CDR2 from the germline V gene are MNHEY and SVGEGT. As DNA, the CDR3 is TGTGCCAGCAGTTCCGGGGCCGTGAATGAGCAGTTCTTC. This sequence encodes CASSSGAVNEQFF.

This chain joins TRBV2 and TRBJ2-1, with 7 bases matching TRBD1. The germline V gene has CDR1 SNHLY and CDR2 FYNNEI. V trimming: 6 bases; J trimming: 5 bases; junction bases outside the gene matches: 10. The CDR3 spans 15 residues. The CDR3 bases are TGTGCCAGCAGGGCCACAGGGGAGAGGCACAATGAGCAGTTCTTC. It translates to CASRATGERHNEQFF. Complete variable domain (other parts from reference TRBV2 and TRBJ2-1): EPEVTQTPSHQVTQMGQEVILRCVPISNHLYFYWYRQILGQKVEFLVSFYNNEISEKSEIFDDQFSVERPDGSNFTLKIRSTKLEDSAMYFCASRATGERHNEQFFGPGTRLTVL.

This clone was detected a few times. The chain recombines TRBV4-1 with TRBJ1-6; D gene ambiguous. Between the trimmed V and J ends, which lost 4 bases and 4 bases, there was a span of 14 bases. Germline values: CDR1 MGHRA, CDR2 YSYEKL. The CDR3 has 16 residues. CDR3 nucleotides: TGCGCCAGCAGCCCCTATAAGGACCTTTATAATTCACCCCTCCACTTT. Protein product: CASSPYKDLYNSPLHF.

This chain uses TRBV24-1 with TRBJ1-2; a possible D gene is TRBD1 (5 bases). Looked up from germline, CDR1 is KGHDR and CDR2 is SFDVKD. Trimming took 3 bases from V and 0 from J, leaving 7 bases between them. There are 14 residues in the CDR3. CDR3 nucleotides: TGTGCCACCAGTGATGACAGCACTAACTATGGCTACACCTTC. Translated: CATSDDSTNYGYTF.

The chain uses TRBV5-1 and TRBJ1-2, with D maybe TRBD1 (5 bases). The CDR3 is made up of 15 amino acids. Germline assignment: CDR1 SGHRS and CDR2 YFSETQ. Deletions cut 3 bases from V and 4 bases from J, with 16 bases between. CDR3 residues: CASSSELGTGYGYTF. The CDR3 coding sequence is TGCGCCAGCAGCTCGGAGCTAGGGACGGGCTATGGCTACACCTTC.

The rearrangement uses TRBV15 and TRBJ1-5, with 7 positions matching TRBD1. Trimming removed 3 bases from V and 7 bases from J; junction bases left unmatched: 15. The germline CDR1 and CDR2 sequences are LNHNV and YYDKDF (reference sequence). The CDR3 totals 17 residues. The CDR3 DNA reads TGTGCCACCAGCAGTGACGTGTCCAGAAACAGGGGCCAGCCCCAGCATTTT. Protein sequence: CATSSDVSRNRGQPQHF.

V is TRBV11-2 and J is TRBJ1-4, with a weak D call TRBD1 (5 bases). CDR1 is SGHAT and CDR2 is FQNNGV in the germline V gene. Trimming took 0 bases from V and 7 from J, leaving 15 bases between them. The CDR3 contains 16 residues. Here the CDR3 DNA reads TGTGCCAGCAGCTTAGACTTAGGGGAGGTTGGTGAAAAACTGTTTTTT. Residues: CASSLDLGEVGEKLFF.

V gene TRBV7-8 combines with J gene TRBJ1-5, with D possibly being TRBD1 (5 bases). CDR1 and CDR2 from the germline V gene are SGHVS and FQNEAQ. The V gene lost 1 base and the J gene lost 3 bases, with 13 bases spanning the gap. CDR3 length equals 16 residues. The chain's CDR3 is CASSLDLRQINQPQHF. The CDR3, as DNA: TGTGCCAGCAGCTTAGATCTCCGACAGATCAATCAGCCCCAGCATTTT.

The chain recombines TRBV6-5 with TRBJ2-1, with 12 bases identical to TRBD2. The length of the CDR3 is 16 residues. J gave up 10 bases and V 0 bases, and 7 bases lay outside the gene matches. Germline CDR1 and CDR2: MNHEY and SVGAGI. CDR3: CASSYSKASGRVEQFF. The CDR3, as DNA: TGTGCCAGCAGTTACTCGAAGGCTAGCGGGAGGGTGGAGCAGTTCTTC.

The chain combines TRBV6-4 with TRBJ2-1; 11 bases map to TRBD2. Germline trimming cut 4 bases from V and 5 bases from J; bases unmatched to any gene: 4. Germline CDR1 is MRHNA and CDR2 is SNTAGT. The CDR3 sequence is 15 residues long. In nucleotides, the CDR3 is TGTGCCAGCAGTGTACTAGCGGGGGTTAACAATGAGCAGTTCTTC. Its translation is CASSVLAGVNNEQFF.

The genes are TRBV5-1 and TRBJ1-1, with D possibly TRBD1 on 6 matching bases. The CDR3 is 17 amino acids. Trimming shortened V by 4 bases and J by 0 bases, and 19 bases separated the two germline ends. Per germline, CDR1 SGHRS and CDR2 YFSETQ. The CDR3 loop is CASSDRFTSAMNTEAFF. DNA of the CDR3: TGCGCCAGCAGCGACAGGTTCACTTCGGCGATGAACACTGAAGCTTTCTTT. Full variable domain (outside the CDR3, taken from reference TRBV5-1 and TRBJ1-1): KAGVTQTPRYLIKTRGQQVTLSCSPISGHRSVSWYQQTPGQGLQFLFEYFSETQRNKGNFPGRFSGRQFSNSRSEMNVSTLELGDSALYLCASSDRFTSAMNTEAFFGQGTRLTVV.

V gene TRBV5-1 combines with J gene TRBJ1-1; 12 bases fit TRBD1. CDR3 length: 18 amino acids. Unmatched junction bases numbered 10, after V lost 0 bases and J lost 4 bases. Germline V CDR1 and CDR2: SGHRS, YFSETQ. CDR3 in amino acids: CASSLEPGQGASSTEAFF. The CDR3 DNA sequence: TGCGCCAGCAGCTTGGAACCGGGACAGGGGGCGAGTAGCACTGAAGCTTTCTTT.

The V gene is TRBV7-3, the J gene TRBJ2-1; 14 positions match TRBD2. The length of the CDR3 is 18 residues. Trimming took 0 bases from V and 2 from J; bases not matched to a gene: 3. Germline CDR1 is SGHTA and CDR2 is FQGTGA. The CDR3 bases are TGTGCCAGCAGCTTAACCGGGGGACTAGCGGGGGCCTACAATGAGCAGTTCTTC. It codes for CASSLTGGLAGAYNEQFF.

This chain connects TRBV7-9 to TRBJ2-2; D remains unclear. Trimming pared 5 bases from V and 2 bases from J, leaving 12 bases between. The CDR3 length is 15 residues. CDR1 is SEHNR, CDR2 FQNEAQ, per germline (reference sequence). For the CDR3, the DNA is TGTGCCAGCAGCCCCTTGGGCACCAACACCGGGGAGCTGTTTTTT. Residues: CASSPLGTNTGELFF.

CDR3 nucleotides: TGTGCCAGCAGTCCAGGCGACTATGGCTACACCTTC. Residues: CASSPGDYGYTF. The V gene is TRBV12-3 or TRBV12-4, the J gene TRBJ1-2, with unresolved D. There are 12 residues in the CDR3. The ends were cut back, 5 bases at V and 3 bases at J, with 7 bases in the middle.

This clone was seen only once. CDR3 bases: TGTGCCAGCAGGGGGACAGGACACAGGCTTACCTCATATGGCTACACCTTC. Translating gives CASRGTGHRLTSYGYTF. The chain recombines TRBV2 with TRBJ1-2; 8 nucleotides match TRBD1. V lost 6 bases and J lost 5; bases outside the gene matches: 17. Germline V gives CDR1 SNHLY, CDR2 FYNNEI. The CDR3 length is 17 residues.

V and J are TRBV14 and TRBJ1-5; D is undetermined. Trimming took off 2 bases at V and 9 bases at J, with 11 bases between the two ends. Germline assignment: CDR1 SGHDN and CDR2 FVKESK. The CDR3 spans 13 residues. CDR3: CASSQSQAGPQHF. In DNA form, the CDR3 reads TGTGCCAGCAGCCAAAGTCAGGCGGGGCCCCAGCATTTT. Full variable domain (remainder filled in from reference TRBV14 and TRBJ1-5): EAGVTQFPSHSVIEKGQTVTLRCDPISGHDNLYWYRRVMGKEIKFLLHFVKESKQDESGMPNNRFLAERTGGTYSTLKVQPAELEDSGVYFCASSQSQAGPQHFGDGTRLSIL.

This clone was observed once. This chain connects TRBV5-1 to TRBJ2-1; D remains ambiguous. CDR3 size: 15 residues. The germline V gene has CDR1 SGHRS and CDR2 YFSETQ. Trimming cost V 3 bases and J 1 base, with 11 bases left between them. This CDR3 reads CASSSSSLSYNEQFF. CDR3 DNA: TGCGCCAGCAGCTCGAGCAGCCTTTCCTACAATGAGCAGTTCTTC.

The rearrangement uses TRBV27 and TRBJ1-6; no clear D gene. The V gene's germline CDR1 is MNHEY and CDR2 SMNVEV (reference sequence). V lost 5 bases to trimming and J lost 5 bases, with 28 bases between them. This CDR3 has 20 amino acids. For the CDR3, the DNA is TGTGCCAGCAGTGGACGGCGTAGGAGGTCACTACTCTATAATAATTCACCCCTCCACTTT. Its protein is CASSGRRRRSLLYNNSPLHF.